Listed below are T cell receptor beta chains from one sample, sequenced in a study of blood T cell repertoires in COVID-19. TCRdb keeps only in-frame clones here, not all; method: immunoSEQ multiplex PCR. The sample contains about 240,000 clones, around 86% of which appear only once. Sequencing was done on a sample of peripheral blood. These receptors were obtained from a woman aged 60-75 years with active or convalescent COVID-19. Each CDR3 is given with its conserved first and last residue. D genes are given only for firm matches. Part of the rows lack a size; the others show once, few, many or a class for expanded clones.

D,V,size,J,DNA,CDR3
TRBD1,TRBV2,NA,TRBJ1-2,TGTGCCAGCAGTTCCTCCGGGACAGGGGATGGCTACACCTTC,CASSSSGTGDGYTF
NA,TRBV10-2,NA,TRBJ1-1,TGCGCCAGCAGTGAACAGGGTAGCACTGAAGCTTTCTTT,CASSEQGSTEAFF
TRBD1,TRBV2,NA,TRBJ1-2,TGTGCCAGCAGTGGTTTGACAGGGTGGTATGGCTACACCTTC,CASSGLTGWYGYTF
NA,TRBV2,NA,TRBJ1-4,TGTGCCAGCAGAAGCACTCAAAATTGGGAAAAACTGTTTTTT,CASRSTQNWEKLFF
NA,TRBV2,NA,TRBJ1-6,TGTGCCAGCAGTGATCCCCTTTCACCCCTCCACTTT,CASSDPLSPLHF
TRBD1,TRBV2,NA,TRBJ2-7,TGTGCCAGCAGTCCGGGACAGGGGGGCTCCTACGAGCAGTACTTC,CASSPGQGGSYEQYF
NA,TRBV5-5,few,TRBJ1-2,TGTGCCAGCAGCTTGGGTCCCGACAGACACTATGGCTACACCTTC,CASSLGPDRHYGYTF
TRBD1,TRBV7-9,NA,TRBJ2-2,TGTGCCAGCAGCCCCTCCGGGACAGGGCTTTTCGCCGGGGAGCTGTTTTTT,CASSPSGTGLFAGELFF
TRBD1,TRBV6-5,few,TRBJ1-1,TGTGCCAGCAGAATGACAGGGGAGGGTGAAGCTTTCTTT,CASRMTGEGEAFF
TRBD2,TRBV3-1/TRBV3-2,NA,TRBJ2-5,TGTGCCAGCAGCCGACTAGCGGGGGGCCAAGAGACCCAGTACTTC,CASSRLAGGQETQYF
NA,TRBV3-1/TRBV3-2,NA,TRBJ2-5,TGTGCCAGCAGCCCCAACCCCGACCCGCGGGAAGAGACCCAGTACTTC,CASSPNPDPREETQYF
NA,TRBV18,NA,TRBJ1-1,TGTGCCAGCTCATCAATTACAGGGTCGAACACTGAAGCTTTCTTT,CASSSITGSNTEAFF
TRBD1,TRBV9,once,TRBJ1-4,TGTGCCAGCGCTAAAAAAAAATCGGGCCCGGGACAGGTCCCAGGGAGTGAAAAACTGTTTTTT,CASAKKKSGPGQVPGSEKLFF
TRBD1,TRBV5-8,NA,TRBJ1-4,TGTGCCAGCAGCTTGGAGTTGGGACAGGGGAACGAAAAACTGTTTTTT,CASSLELGQGNEKLFF
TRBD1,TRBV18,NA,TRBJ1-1,TGTGCCAGCTCTCCACTCCAGGGGGCAAGCACTGAAGCTTTCTTT,CASSPLQGASTEAFF
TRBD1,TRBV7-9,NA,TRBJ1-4,TGTGCCACCCAACAGGCAGGGGGGGAAAAACTGTTTTTT,CATQQAGGEKLFF
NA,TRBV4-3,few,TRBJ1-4,TGCGCCAGCAGCCAAGATTCTTGGGCCAATGAAAAACTGTTTTTT,CASSQDSWANEKLFF
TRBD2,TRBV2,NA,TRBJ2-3,TGTGCCAGCAGTGAAGCAGGAAGCGGGGGAAGTGCAGATACGCAGTATTTT,CASSEAGSGGSADTQYF
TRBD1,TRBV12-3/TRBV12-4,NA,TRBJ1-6,TGTGCCAGCAGCACAGGGGGCTCTTCACCCCTCCACTTT,CASSTGGSSPLHF
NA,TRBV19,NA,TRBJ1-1,TGTGCCAGTAGTATAGATCGCTCAATAATAACAGGGAGCCCAGGGAACACTGAAGCTTTCTTT,CASSIDRSIITGSPGNTEAFF
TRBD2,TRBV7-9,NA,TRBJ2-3,TGTGCCAGCAGTCTCTTGGTAGCGGGGGACTCGAAATCCACAGATACGCAGTATTTT,CASSLLVAGDSKSTDTQYF
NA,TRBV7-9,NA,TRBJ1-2,TGTGCCAGCAGCTTGGCAGGCCCACCCTATGGCTACACCTTC,CASSLAGPPYGYTF
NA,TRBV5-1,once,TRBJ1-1,TGCGCCTCCTGCCCGGGGACTATGAACACTGAAGCTTTCTTT,CASCPGTMNTEAFF
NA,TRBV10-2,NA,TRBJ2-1,TGCGCCAGCAGTGAGGCGGGGTACAATGAGCAGTTCTTC,CASSEAGYNEQFF